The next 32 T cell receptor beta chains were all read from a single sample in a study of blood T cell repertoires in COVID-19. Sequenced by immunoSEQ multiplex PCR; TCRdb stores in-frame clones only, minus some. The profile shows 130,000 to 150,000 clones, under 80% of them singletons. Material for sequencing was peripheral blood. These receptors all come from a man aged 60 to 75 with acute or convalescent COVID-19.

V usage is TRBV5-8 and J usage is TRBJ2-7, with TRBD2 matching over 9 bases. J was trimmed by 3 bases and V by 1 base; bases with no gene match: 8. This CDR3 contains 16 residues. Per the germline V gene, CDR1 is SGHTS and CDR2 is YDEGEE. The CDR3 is CASSLLLAGPYYEQYF. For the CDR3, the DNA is TGTGCCAGCAGCTTGCTCCTAGCGGGACCTTACTACGAGCAGTACTTC.

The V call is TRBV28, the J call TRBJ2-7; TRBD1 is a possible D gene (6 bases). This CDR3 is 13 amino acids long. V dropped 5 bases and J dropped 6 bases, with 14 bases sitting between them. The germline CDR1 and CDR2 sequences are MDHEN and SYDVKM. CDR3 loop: CASSPPGTLEQYF. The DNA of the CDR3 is TGTGCCAGCAGTCCTCCCGGGACACTCGAGCAGTACTTC.

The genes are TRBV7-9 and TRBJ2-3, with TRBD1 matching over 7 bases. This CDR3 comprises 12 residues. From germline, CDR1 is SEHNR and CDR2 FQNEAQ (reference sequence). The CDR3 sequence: CAGEGGADTQYF. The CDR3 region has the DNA TGTGCTGGCGAAGGGGGCGCAGATACGCAGTATTTT.

The CDR3 loop reads CASSPGQGTMNTEAFF. CDR3 sequence (DNA): TGTGCCAGCTCACCCGGACAGGGTACAATGAACACTGAAGCTTTCTTT. The chain recombines TRBV18 with TRBJ1-1; 8 positions agree with TRBD1. Germline V gene sequence: CDR1 KGHSH, CDR2 LQKENI. V was pared by 3 bases and J by 0 bases, with 6 bases of the junction left unmatched. The CDR3 runs to 16 residues.

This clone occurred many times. The CDR3 here is CASSVEGSGIEQYF. The CDR3 region has the DNA TGTGCCAGCAGCGTAGAAGGTAGCGGGATCGAGCAGTACTTC. This sequence joins TRBV9 and TRBJ2-7; TRBD2 matches at 8 bases. Germline assignment: CDR1 SGDLS and CDR2 YYNGEE. CDR3 length: 14 residues. V lost 0 bases, J lost 6 bases, and 5 bases stayed unmatched.

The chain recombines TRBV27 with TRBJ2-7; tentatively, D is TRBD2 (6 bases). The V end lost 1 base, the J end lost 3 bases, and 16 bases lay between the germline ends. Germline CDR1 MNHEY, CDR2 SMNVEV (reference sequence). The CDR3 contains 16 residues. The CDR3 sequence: CASSLFLGGTVYEQYF. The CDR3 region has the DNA TGTGCCAGCAGTTTATTCTTAGGAGGGACCGTCTACGAGCAGTACTTC.

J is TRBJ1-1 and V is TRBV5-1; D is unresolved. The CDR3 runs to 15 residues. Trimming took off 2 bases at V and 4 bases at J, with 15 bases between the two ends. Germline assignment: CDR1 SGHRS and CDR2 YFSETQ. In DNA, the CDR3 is TGCGCCAGCAGCTTCACCGGAGGAGGGAGCACTGAAGCTTTCTTT. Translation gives CASSFTGGGSTEAFF.

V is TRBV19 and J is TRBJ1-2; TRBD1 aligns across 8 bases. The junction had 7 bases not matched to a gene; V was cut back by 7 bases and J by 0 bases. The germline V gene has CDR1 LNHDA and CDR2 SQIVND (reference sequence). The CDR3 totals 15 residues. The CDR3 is CASKGTGDPNYGYTF. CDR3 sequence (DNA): TGTGCCAGTAAAGGGACAGGAGACCCTAACTATGGCTACACCTTC.

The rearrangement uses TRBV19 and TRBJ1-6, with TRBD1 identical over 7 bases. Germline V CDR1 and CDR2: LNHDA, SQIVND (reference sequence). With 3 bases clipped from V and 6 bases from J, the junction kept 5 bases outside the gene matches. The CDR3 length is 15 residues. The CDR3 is CASSIQQGSNSPLHF. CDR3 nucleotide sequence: TGTGCCAGTAGTATCCAACAGGGGTCTAATTCACCCCTCCACTTT.

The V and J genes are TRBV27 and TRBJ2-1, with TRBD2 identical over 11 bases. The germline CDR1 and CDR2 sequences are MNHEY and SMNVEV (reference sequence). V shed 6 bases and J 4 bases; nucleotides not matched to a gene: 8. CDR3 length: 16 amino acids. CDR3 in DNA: TGTGCCAGCAGGATCCTAGCGGGAGGACGATACAATGAGCAGTTCTTC. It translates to CASRILAGGRYNEQFF.

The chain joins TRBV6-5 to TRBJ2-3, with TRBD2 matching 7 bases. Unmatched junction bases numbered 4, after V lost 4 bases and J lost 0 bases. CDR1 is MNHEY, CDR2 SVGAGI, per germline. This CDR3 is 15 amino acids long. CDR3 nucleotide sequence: TGTGCCAGCAGTTCCCGGGAGGCGAGCACAGATACGCAGTATTTT. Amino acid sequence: CASSSREASTDTQYF.

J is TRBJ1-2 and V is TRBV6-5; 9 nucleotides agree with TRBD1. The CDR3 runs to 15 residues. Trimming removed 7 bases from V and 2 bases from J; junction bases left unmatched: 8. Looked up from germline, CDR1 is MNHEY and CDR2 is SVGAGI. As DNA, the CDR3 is TGTGCCAGCATGAGTCCCGGGACAGGGAACTATGGCTACACCTTC. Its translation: CASMSPGTGNYGYTF.

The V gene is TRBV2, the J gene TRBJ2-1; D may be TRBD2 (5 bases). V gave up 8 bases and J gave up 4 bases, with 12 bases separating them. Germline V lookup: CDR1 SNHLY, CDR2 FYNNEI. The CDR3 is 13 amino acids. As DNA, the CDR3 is TGTGCCAGCGGGCGGGCTGGGTACAATGAGCAGTTCTTC. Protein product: CASGRAGYNEQFF.

DNA of the CDR3: TGTGCCAGCAGTTTATCAAGGGGGATAGGTTATGGCTACACCTTC. Translated, it gives CASSLSRGIGYGYTF. The chain recombines TRBV28 with TRBJ1-2, with D possibly being TRBD1 (6 bases). Germline loops: CDR1 MDHEN, CDR2 SYDVKM. The V end lost 1 base, the J end lost 5 bases, and 14 bases lay between the germline ends. The CDR3 loop spans 15 amino acids.

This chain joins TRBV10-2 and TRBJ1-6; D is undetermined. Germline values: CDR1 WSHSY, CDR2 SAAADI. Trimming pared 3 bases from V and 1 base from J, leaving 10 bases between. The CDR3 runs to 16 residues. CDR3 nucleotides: TGCGCCAGCAGTGATCGGAGAAGGTCCTATAATTCACCCCTCCACTTT. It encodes CASSDRRRSYNSPLHF.

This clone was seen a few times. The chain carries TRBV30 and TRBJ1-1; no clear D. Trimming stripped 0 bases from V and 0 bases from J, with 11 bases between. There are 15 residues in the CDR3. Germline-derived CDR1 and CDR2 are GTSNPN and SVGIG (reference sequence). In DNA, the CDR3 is TGTGCCTGGAGTGTACAGACGACGGTGAACACTGAAGCTTTCTTT. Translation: CAWSVQTTVNTEAFF.

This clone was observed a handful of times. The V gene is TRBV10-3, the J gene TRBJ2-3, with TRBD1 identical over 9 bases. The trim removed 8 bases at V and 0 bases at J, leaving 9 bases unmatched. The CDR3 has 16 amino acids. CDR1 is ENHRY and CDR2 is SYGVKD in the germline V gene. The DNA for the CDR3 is TGTGCCATCGGGATACAGGGGGCGACTAGCACAGATACGCAGTATTTT. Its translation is CAIGIQGATSTDTQYF.

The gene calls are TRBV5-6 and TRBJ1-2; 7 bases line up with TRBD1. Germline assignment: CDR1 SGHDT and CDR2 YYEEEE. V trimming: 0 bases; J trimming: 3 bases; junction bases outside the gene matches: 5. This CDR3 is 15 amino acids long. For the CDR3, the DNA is TGTGCCAGCAGCTTGGGGCGGACAGGCTACTATGGCTACACCTTC. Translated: CASSLGRTGYYGYTF.

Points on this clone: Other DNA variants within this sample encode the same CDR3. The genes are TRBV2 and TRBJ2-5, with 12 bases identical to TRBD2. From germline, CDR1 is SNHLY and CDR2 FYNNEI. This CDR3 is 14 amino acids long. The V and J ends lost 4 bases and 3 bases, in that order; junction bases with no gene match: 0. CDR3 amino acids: CASSGLAGEETQYF. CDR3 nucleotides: TGTGCCAGCAGTGGACTAGCGGGAGAAGAGACCCAGTACTTC.

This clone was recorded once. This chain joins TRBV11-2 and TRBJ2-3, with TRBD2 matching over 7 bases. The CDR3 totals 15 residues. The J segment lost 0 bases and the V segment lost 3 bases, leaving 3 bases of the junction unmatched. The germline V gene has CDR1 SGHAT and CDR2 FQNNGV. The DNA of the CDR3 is TGTGCCAGCAGCTTCCTAGCGGCTAGCACAGATACGCAGTATTTT. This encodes CASSFLAASTDTQYF. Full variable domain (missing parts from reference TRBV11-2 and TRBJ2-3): EAGVAQSPRYKIIEKRQSVAFWCNPISGHATLYWYQQILGQGPKLLIQFQNNGVVDDSQLPKDRFSAERLKGVDSTLKIQPAKLEDSAVYLCASSFLAASTDTQYFGPGTRLTVL.

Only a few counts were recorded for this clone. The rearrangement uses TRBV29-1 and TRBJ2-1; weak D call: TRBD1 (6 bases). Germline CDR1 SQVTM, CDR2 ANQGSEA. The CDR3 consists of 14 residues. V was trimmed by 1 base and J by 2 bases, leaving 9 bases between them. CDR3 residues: CSVEGTGPYNEQFF. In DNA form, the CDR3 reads TGCAGCGTTGAAGGCACAGGGCCCTACAATGAGCAGTTCTTC.

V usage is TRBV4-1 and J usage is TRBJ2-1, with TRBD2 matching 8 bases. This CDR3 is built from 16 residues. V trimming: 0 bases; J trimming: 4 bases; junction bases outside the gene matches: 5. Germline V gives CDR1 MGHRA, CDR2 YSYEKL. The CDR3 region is CASSQEGLAGYNEQFF. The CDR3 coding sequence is TGCGCCAGCAGCCAAGAGGGGCTAGCGGGTTACAATGAGCAGTTCTTC.

The CDR3 region is CASSLSGAGNTIYF. The CDR3 DNA reads as TGTGCCAGCAGTTTATCAGGGGCTGGAAACACCATATATTTT. The chain has TRBV27 and TRBJ1-3, with D perhaps matching TRBD1 (5 bases). The CDR3 consists of 14 residues. V was cut by 0 bases and J by 2 bases, with 5 bases left in between. Germline V CDR1 and CDR2: MNHEY, SMNVEV (reference sequence).

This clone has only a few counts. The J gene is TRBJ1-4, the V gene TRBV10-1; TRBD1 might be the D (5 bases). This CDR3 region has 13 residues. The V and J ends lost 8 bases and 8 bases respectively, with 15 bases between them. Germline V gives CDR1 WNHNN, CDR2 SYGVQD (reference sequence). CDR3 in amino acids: CASPWYQGEKLFF. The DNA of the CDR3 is TGCGCCAGCCCGTGGTATCAGGGCGAAAAACTGTTTTTT.

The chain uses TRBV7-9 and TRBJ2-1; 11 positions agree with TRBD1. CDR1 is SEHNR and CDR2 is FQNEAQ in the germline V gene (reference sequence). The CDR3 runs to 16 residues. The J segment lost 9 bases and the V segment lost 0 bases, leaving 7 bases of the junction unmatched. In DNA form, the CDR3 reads TGTGCCAGCAGCTTAGCGCCAGGACAGGGGGCAAGTGAGCAGTTCTTC. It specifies CASSLAPGQGASEQFF.

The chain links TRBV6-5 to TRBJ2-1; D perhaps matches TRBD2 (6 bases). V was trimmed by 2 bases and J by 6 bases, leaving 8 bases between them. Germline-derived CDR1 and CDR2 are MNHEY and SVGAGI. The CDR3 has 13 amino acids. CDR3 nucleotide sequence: TGTGCCAGCAGTTACCCGCGGGGCAATGAGCAGTTCTTC. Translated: CASSYPRGNEQFF.

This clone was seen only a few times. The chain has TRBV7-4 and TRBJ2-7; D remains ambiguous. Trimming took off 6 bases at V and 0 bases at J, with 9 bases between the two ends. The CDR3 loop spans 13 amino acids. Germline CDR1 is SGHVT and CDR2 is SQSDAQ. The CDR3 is CASSPKSSYEQYF. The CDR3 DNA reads TGTGCCAGCAGTCCGAAGAGCTCCTACGAGCAGTACTTC.

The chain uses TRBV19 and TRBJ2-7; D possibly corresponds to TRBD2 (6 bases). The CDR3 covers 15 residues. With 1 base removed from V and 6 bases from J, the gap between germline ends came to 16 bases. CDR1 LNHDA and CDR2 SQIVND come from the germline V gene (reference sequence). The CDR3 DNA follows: TGTGCCAGTAGTATAGCAGTGAACTACGGGGGCGAGCAGTACTTC. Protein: CASSIAVNYGGEQYF.

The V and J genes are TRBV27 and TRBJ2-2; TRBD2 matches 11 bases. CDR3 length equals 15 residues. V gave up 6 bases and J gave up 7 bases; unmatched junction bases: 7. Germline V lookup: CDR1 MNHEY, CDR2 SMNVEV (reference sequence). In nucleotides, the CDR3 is TGTGCCAGCAGCCTAGCGGGAGGTGTCCGCGGGGAGCTGTTTTTT. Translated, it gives CASSLAGGVRGELFF.

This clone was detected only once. The CDR3 DNA follows: TGTGCCAGCAGTAACCGGGGGAACTCGGGCGAGCAGTACTTC. Translating it yields CASSNRGNSGEQYF. The rearrangement uses TRBV25-1 and TRBJ2-7, with a weak D call TRBD2 (6 bases). Trimming took 5 bases from V and 6 from J, leaving 17 bases between them. The germline CDR1 and CDR2 sequences are MGHDK and SYGVNS. The CDR3 runs to 14 residues.

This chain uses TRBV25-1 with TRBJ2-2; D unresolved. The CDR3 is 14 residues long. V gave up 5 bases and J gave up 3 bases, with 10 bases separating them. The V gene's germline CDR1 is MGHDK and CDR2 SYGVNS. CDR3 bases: TGTGCCAGCAGTCCCACTCTCCACACCGGGGAGCTGTTTTTT. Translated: CASSPTLHTGELFF. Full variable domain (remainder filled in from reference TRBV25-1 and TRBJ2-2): EADIYQTPRYLVIGTGKKITLECSQTMGHDKMYWYQQDPGMELHLIHYSYGVNSTEKGDLSSESTVSRIRTEHFPLTLESARPSHTSQYLCASSPTLHTGELFFGEGSRLTVL.

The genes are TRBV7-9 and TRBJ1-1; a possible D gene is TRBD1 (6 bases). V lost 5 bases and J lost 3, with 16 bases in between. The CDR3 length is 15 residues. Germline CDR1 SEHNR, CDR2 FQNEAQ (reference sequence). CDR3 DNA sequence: TGTGCCAGCAGCCGAACGGACAGCCTACACACTGAAGCTTTCTTT. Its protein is CASSRTDSLHTEAFF.